This T cell receptor (beta chain) stems from a study of cytomegalovirus exposure and HLA in healthy donors. General study findings and limits: Rarity marked most TCR sequences, yet some public TCRs occurred in many donors. In vitro, a few CMV-associated chains proved specific for CMV antigens.

In the case of this clone: Its antigen is still unknown.

Assay used: immunoSEQ multiplex PCR; TCRdb lists only in-frame clones, some missing. The table lists some 80,000 clones, 95% to 97% of them singletons, with around 1.6% in the top ten. V gave up 8 bases and J gave up 1 base; unmatched junction bases: 6. Per the germline V gene, CDR1 is MGHDK and CDR2 is SYGVNS. The CDR3 has 16 amino acids. The chain carries TRBV25-1 and TRBJ2-7, with 15 bases identical to TRBD2. The receptor was derived from a man aged 18 to 30 in good health and CMV-seropositive. The sequenced sample consisted of PBMCs. The CDR3 region has the DNA TGTGCCAGCCGGGGACTAGCGGGAGGCAGTTCCTACGAGCAGTACTTC. Translation: CASRGLAGGSSYEQYF.